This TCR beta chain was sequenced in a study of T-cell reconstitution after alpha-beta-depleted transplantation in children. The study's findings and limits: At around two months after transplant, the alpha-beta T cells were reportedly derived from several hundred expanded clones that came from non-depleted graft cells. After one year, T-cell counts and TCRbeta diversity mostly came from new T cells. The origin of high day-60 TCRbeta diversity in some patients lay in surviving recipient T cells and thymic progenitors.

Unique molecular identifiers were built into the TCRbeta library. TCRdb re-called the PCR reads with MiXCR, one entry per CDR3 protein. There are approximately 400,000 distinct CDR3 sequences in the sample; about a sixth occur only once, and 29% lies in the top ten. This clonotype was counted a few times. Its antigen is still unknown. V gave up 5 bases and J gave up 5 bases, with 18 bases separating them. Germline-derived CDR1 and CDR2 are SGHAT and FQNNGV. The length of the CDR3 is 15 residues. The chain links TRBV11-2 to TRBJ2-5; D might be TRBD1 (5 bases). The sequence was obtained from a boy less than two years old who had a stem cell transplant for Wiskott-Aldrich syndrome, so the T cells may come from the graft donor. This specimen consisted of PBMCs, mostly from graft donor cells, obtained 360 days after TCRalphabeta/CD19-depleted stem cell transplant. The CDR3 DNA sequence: TGTGCCAGCAGCCCCCTGGGGCAATTTTGGGAGACCCAGTACTTC. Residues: CASSPLGQFWETQYF.